A selection of T cell receptor beta chains follows, all from one sample in a study of shared clonotypes between healthy human individuals. Sequencing used immunoSEQ multiplex PCR; TCRdb keeps in-frame clones, though not all of them. The table shows some 2,000,000 clones, with almost 96% occurring only once. The sequencing sample was made of naive CD4+ T cells sorted from blood. These receptors all come from a man in his late teens or twenties in good health. CDR3s include the opening cysteine and the closing phenylalanine or tryptophan. Each record gives: clone size, D gene, J gene, V gene, CDR3 protein, CDR3 DNA. The D gene is left open where the match is weak. Not every row has a clone size; where given, it reads once, few, many or a size class.

>.|.|TRBJ1-1|TRBV6-6
CASTAGGGTEAFF
TGTGCCAGCACTGCAGGAGGTGGCACTGAAGCTTTCTTT
>.|.|TRBJ2-3|TRBV5-4
CASSLGGSDTQYF
TGTGCCAGCAGCTTGGGGGGGTCTGATACGCAGTATTTT
>.|.|TRBJ1-1|TRBV10-2
CASSGGGGPTEAFF
TGCGCCAGCAGTGGGGGTGGGGGGCCCACTGAAGCTTTCTTT
>.|TRBD1|TRBJ1-4|TRBV19
CASTEQGATNEKLFF
TGTGCCAGTACCGAACAGGGGGCAACTAATGAAAAACTGTTTTTT
>.|.|TRBJ1-1|TRBV20-1
CSARDGGEAFF
TGCAGTGCTAGAGATGGCGGGGAGGCTTTCTTT
>.|.|TRBJ1-2|TRBV2
CASSDVPTYGYTF
TGTGCCAGCAGTGATGTACCGACCTATGGCTACACCTTC
>.|.|TRBJ2-3|TRBV14
CASSGGRGTDTQYF
TGTGCCAGCAGCGGGGGCAGGGGCACAGATACGCAGTATTTT
>.|TRBD1|TRBJ2-3|TRBV6-1
CASSERGHPTTDTQYF
TGTGCCAGCAGTGAAAGGGGGCATCCGACCACAGATACGCAGTATTTT
>.|.|TRBJ1-2|TRBV28
CASSLGAVRGYTF
TGTGCCAGCAGTTTAGGGGCGGTAAGGGGCTACACCTTC
>.|.|TRBJ2-3|TRBV15
CATSFTAGLVTDTQYF
TGTGCCACCAGCTTCACGGCGGGGCTCGTCACAGATACGCAGTATTTT
>.|TRBD2|TRBJ2-1|TRBV2
CASRRRGSSYNEQFF
TGTGCCAGCAGGCGGCGCGGGAGCTCCTACAATGAGCAGTTCTTC
>.|.|TRBJ1-2|TRBV7-9
CASSLRQGPGGYTF
TGTGCCAGCAGCTTACGTCAGGGACCTGGCGGCTACACCTTC
>.|.|TRBJ2-1|TRBV4-2
CASSQDRQAIQFF
TGTGCCAGCAGCCAAGATAGGCAGGCTATTCAGTTCTTC
>.|TRBD2|TRBJ2-7|TRBV18
CASSSALAGALEQYF
TGTGCCAGCTCATCAGCGCTAGCGGGGGCCTTGGAGCAGTACTTC
>.|.|TRBJ1-6|TRBV19
CASSIDRHNSPLHF
TGTGCCAGTAGTATTGACAGACATAATTCACCCCTCCACTTT
>once|.|TRBJ1-1|TRBV7-9
CASSLAQGITEAFF
TGTGCCAGCAGCTTAGCTCAGGGAATCACTGAAGCTTTCTTT
>.|.|TRBJ1-1|TRBV7-9
CASSFADSTNTEAFF
TGTGCCAGCAGCTTCGCCGACAGCACAAACACTGAAGCTTTCTTT
>.|TRBD1|TRBJ2-5|TRBV18
CASSGQGQETQYF
TGTGCCAGCTCAGGACAGGGCCAAGAGACCCAGTACTTC
>.|.|TRBJ1-6|TRBV30
CAWRTPTNSPLHF
TGTGCCTGGAGGACGCCGACTAATTCACCCCTCCACTTT
>.|TRBD2|TRBJ2-2|TRBV2
CASRIGEGTGELFF
TGTGCCAGTAGGATAGGGGAGGGTACCGGGGAGCTGTTTTTT
>.|TRBD1|TRBJ2-2|TRBV11-2
CASSFGNKGQGNTGELFF
TGTGCCAGCAGCTTTGGGAATAAGGGACAGGGGAACACCGGGGAGCTGTTTTTT
>.|TRBD1|TRBJ1-2|TRBV5-4
CASSPMTGSLNYGYTF
TGTGCCAGCAGCCCGATGACAGGGAGCCTAAACTATGGCTACACCTTC
>.|TRBD2|TRBJ2-7|TRBV6-1
CASSDITGGLVREQYF
TGTGCCAGCAGTGACATTACCGGAGGACTAGTTCGCGAGCAGTACTTC
>.|.|TRBJ1-1|TRBV7-2
CASSLERTGAFF
TGTGCCAGCAGCTTAGAAAGAACAGGGGCTTTCTTT
>.|TRBD1|TRBJ2-7|TRBV6-1
CASGTGTYEQYF
TGTGCCAGCGGGACAGGGACCTACGAGCAGTACTTC
>.|.|TRBJ2-5|TRBV4-2
CASSQVQGIGKTQYF
TGTGCCAGCAGCCAAGTTCAGGGAATTGGGAAGACCCAGTACTTC
>.|.|TRBJ2-1|TRBV2
CASSRLVNEQFF
TGTGCCAGCAGTAGACTGGTCAATGAGCAGTTCTTC
>.|.|TRBJ1-6|TRBV5-6
CASSLRTYSPLHF
TGTGCCAGCAGCTTGCGAACGTATTCACCCCTCCACTTT
>few|.|TRBJ1-5|TRBV7-9
CASSLGGSPDQPQHF
TGTGCCAGCAGCTTAGGCGGGTCACCGGACCAGCCCCAGCATTTT
>.|TRBD2|TRBJ2-5|TRBV2
CASSEKVSSGSAMETQYF
TGTGCCAGCAGTGAGAAGGTGTCTAGCGGGTCCGCCATGGAGACCCAGTACTTC
>once|TRBD1|TRBJ2-5|TRBV19
CASSIGTQGALETQYF
TGTGCCAGTAGTATAGGGACCCAGGGGGCCCTGGAGACCCAGTACTTC
>.|TRBD1|TRBJ1-6|TRBV5-1
CASSRAEGAFSYNSPLHF
TGCGCCAGCAGCAGGGCAGAGGGGGCCTTCTCCTATAATTCACCCCTCCACTTT
>.|.|TRBJ2-1|TRBV15
CATSRDRGSYNEQFF
TGTGCCACCAGCAGAGATCGGGGGTCCTACAATGAGCAGTTCTTC
>.|.|TRBJ2-5|TRBV10-3
CAISENRARKLQETQYF
TGTGCCATCAGCGAAAACCGGGCCCGTAAACTGCAAGAGACCCAGTACTTC
>once|.|TRBJ1-2|TRBV11-2
CASSLEVSFYGYTF
TGTGCCAGCAGCTTAGAAGTCAGCTTTTATGGCTACACCTTC
>.|TRBD2|TRBJ2-3|TRBV5-5
CASSFTGTSGVTSTDTQYF
TGTGCCAGCAGCTTCACCGGGACTAGCGGGGTTACTAGCACAGATACGCAGTATTTT
>once|TRBD1|TRBJ1-1|TRBV10-3
CAIRTGEVNTEAFF
TGTGCCATCAGGACAGGGGAAGTGAACACTGAAGCTTTCTTT